The 2 T cell receptor beta chains below come from one sample, sequenced in a study of blood T cells in healthy people across ages. Then a second PCR, running about 6 to 12 cycles, was carried out with a sample-barcoded 5' primer and a J-beta primer mix. TCRdb used MiXCR to reprocess the 5' RACE reads, holding one entry per CDR3 protein. The sample gives roughly 1.6 million distinct CDR3 sequences, about 35% of which show up once; about 10% is in the top ten. The sequenced sample consisted of blood. The source of these receptors is a woman in her 30s in good health.

This sequence joins TRBV7-9 and TRBJ2-7; D not resolved. The CDR3 extends over 13 amino acids. CDR1 and CDR2 from the germline V gene are SEHNR and FQNEAQ (reference sequence). Trimming stripped 7 bases from V and 7 bases from J, with 17 bases between. The CDR3, as DNA: TGTGCCAGCACCTCGGCGGCCATAGGGGAGCAGTACTTC. Amino acid sequence: CASTSAAIGEQYF.

V usage is TRBV4-2 and J usage is TRBJ2-1; 8 bases line up with TRBD2. The CDR3 sequence is 18 residues long. The trim removed 0 bases at V and 3 bases at J, leaving 10 bases unmatched. Germline V CDR1 and CDR2: LGHNA, YNFKEQ. The CDR3 bases are TGTGCCAGCAGCCAAGATCTTGGACTAGCAGGGGACTACAATGAGCAGTTCTTC. Amino acids: CASSQDLGLAGDYNEQFF.